The present entry profiles one TCR beta chain with its context. Its cognate antigen has yet to be identified. No much larger clonotype is one base removed from it; base qualities were not supplied. Reading the germline V gene gives CDR1 MNHEY and CDR2 SVGAGI. At the junction V is shortened by 0 bases and J by 2 bases, with 11 bases in between. The CDR3 spans 16 residues, from the cysteine through the phenylalanine. Only the CDR3 part of the read is kept: 48 bases, read in frame from the first base. The data were taken from a study of patients and donors after allogeneic stem cell transplantation (dated by TCRdb to the early 2020s). The protocol used for the library was RT-PCR. The run used a NextSeq 550. TCRdb took the public reads, trimmed them with fastp at Q25, ran MiXCR for clone calling and kept in-frame beta chains. A single entry per CDR3 protein holds the most common genes and DNA from its merged rows. The sample includes about 88,000 distinct CDR3 sequences, with roughly 52% observed a single time. The top ten hold about 64% of the sample.

The sample consisted of blood, either unsorted or a sorted T cell fraction (not recorded which). This receptor was taken from a human donor who was either an allogeneic HSCT recipient or a stem cell or donor lymphocyte infusion donor (not recorded which). It is not recorded whose cells these are; they may come from a transplant donor. The V and J segments used are TRBV6-5 and TRBJ1-5, and the D gene may be TRBD1, 6 bases matching. The base sequence is TGTGCCAGCAGTTACTCGTGGGGGGGCGGCAATCAGCCCCAGCATTTT. This sequence encodes CASSYSWGGGNQPQHF.